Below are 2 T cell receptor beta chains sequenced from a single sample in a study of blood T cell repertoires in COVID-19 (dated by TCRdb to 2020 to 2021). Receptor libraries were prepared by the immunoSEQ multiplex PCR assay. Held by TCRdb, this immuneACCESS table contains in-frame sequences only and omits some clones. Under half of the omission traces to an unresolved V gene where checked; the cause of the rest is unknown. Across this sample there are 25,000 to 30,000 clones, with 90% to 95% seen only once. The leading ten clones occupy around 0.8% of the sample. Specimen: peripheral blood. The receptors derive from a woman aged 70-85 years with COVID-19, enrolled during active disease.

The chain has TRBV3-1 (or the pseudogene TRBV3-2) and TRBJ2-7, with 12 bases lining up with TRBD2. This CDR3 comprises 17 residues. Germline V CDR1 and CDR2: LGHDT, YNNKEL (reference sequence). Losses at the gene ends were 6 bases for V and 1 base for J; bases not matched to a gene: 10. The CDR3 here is CASSESWTSGMSYEQYF. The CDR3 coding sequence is TGTGCCAGCAGTGAATCTTGGACTAGCGGGATGTCCTACGAGCAGTACTTC.

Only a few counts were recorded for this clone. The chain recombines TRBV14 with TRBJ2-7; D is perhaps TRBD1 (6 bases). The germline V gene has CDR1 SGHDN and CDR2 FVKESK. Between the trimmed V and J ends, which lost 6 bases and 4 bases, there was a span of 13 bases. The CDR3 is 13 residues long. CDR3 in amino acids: CASRPRGSYEQYF. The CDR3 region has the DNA TGTGCCAGCAGGCCCAGGGGCTCTTACGAGCAGTACTTC.